This TCR beta chain was documented in a study of blood T cell repertoires in COVID-19. Across the study: Donors in the United States, Italy and Spain gave samples during acute or convalescent COVID-19. PBMCs, B-cell-depleted T cells, or T cells were the source of the cDNA or gDNA that made up the material.

Germline CDR1 and CDR2: SEHNR and FQNEAQ (reference sequence). The CDR3 runs 16 residues. Trimming stripped 2 bases from V and 8 bases from J, with 19 bases between. In the original analysis: Researchers report that nucleated cell counts were estimated from reference gene primer amplification. Libraries were prepared by immunoSEQ multiplex PCR; TCRdb keeps only in-frame clonotypes and omits some of them. The DNA gave D and trimming, while V, J and clone size come from that table. Here the sample spans 230,000 or so clones, approximately 82% being singletons. The sequenced sample consisted of peripheral blood. The TCR was taken from a woman aged 35 to 49 who had recovered from COVID-19. The chain uses TRBV7-9 and TRBJ2-1; weak D call: TRBD2 (6 bases). CDR3 region: CASSLSQGGEGYEQFF. Here the CDR3 DNA reads TGTGCCAGCAGCTTATCGCAGGGCGGGGAAGGGTATGAGCAGTTCTTC.